A selection of T cell receptor beta chains follows, all from one sample in a study of T cells in Graves' hyperthyroidism and ophthalmopathy. TCRdb re-derived calls from the multiplex PCR reads in MiXCR, one entry per CDR3 protein. The top ten hold 60% to 80% of the sample, which has some 150,000 distinct CDR3 sequences, more than 20% seen once. Sequenced input: blood. These receptors all come from a woman in her forties or fifties with Graves' hyperthyroidism that later progressed to Graves' ophthalmopathy. CDR3s include the opening cysteine and the closing phenylalanine or tryptophan. D genes are given only for firm matches. Clone size is given for some rows only: seen once, a few or many times, or a class if the clone is expanded.

>TRBV12-3/TRBV12-4|NA|many|TRBJ2-7
CASSIERGYEQYF
TGTGCCAGCAGTATCGAACGGGGGTACGAGCAGTACTTC
>TRBV19|NA|NA|TRBJ2-7
CASSPRDFNHEQYF
TGTGCCAGTAGTCCCCGGGACTTCAACCACGAGCAGTACTTC
>TRBV6-1|NA|few|TRBJ2-7
CASSEAHGRYEQYF
TGTGCCAGCAGTGAAGCCCATGGTCGGTACGAGCAGTACTTC
>TRBV19|NA|many|TRBJ2-4
CASTGGAKNIQYF
TGTGCCAGTACTGGAGGGGCCAAAAACATTCAGTACTTC
>TRBV6-2/TRBV6-3|NA|NA|TRBJ1-3
CASSSAWGSGNTIYF
TGTGCCAGCAGCTCCGCTTGGGGCTCTGGAAACACCATATATTTT
>TRBV3-1|NA|many|TRBJ2-7
CASSQDSGRPGDEQYF
TGTGCCAGCAGCCAAGATTCGGGTAGACCCGGGGACGAGCAGTACTTC
>TRBV5-5|NA|few|TRBJ2-4
CASSMTGITKNIQYF
TGTGCCAGCAGCATGACAGGTATAACCAAAAACATTCAGTACTTC
>TRBV7-8|NA|many|TRBJ2-3
CASSLAVSETFSTDTQYF
TGTGCCAGCAGCTTAGCCGTTTCAGAAACATTTAGCACAGATACGCAGTATTTT
>TRBV25-1|NA|NA|TRBJ2-2
CASSVSSGELFF
TGTGCCAGCAGTGTTTCTTCGGGGGAACTGTTTTTT
>TRBV28|NA|many|TRBJ1-6
CASSSHQGMRNSPLHF
TGTGCCAGCAGTTCTCATCAGGGAATGAGGAATTCACCCCTCCACTTT
>TRBV20-1|TRBD2|NA|TRBJ2-1
CSARVQTSGVWNEQFF
TGCAGTGCTAGAGTTCAGACTAGCGGGGTCTGGAATGAGCAGTTCTTC
>TRBV28|NA|NA|TRBJ1-5
CASRVGQSNQPQHF
TGTGCCAGCAGGGTGGGACAAAGCAATCAGCCCCAGCATTTT
>TRBV20-1|TRBD2|many|TRBJ2-7
CSALSGRSYEQYF
TGCAGTGCCCTCAGCGGGAGGTCCTACGAGCAGTACTTC
>TRBV3-1|TRBD2|many|TRBJ2-5
CASSQDRRASGETQYF
TGTGCCAGCAGCCAGGACCGGAGGGCTAGCGGCGAGACCCAGTACTTC
>TRBV6-2/TRBV6-3|NA|once|TRBJ1-1
CASSPLNTEAFF
TGTGCCAGCAGCCCACTGAACACTGAAGCTTTCTTT
>TRBV20-1|TRBD1|NA|TRBJ2-1
CSASTGRGDEQFF
TGCAGTGCGTCGACAGGGAGAGGGGATGAGCAGTTCTTC
>TRBV2|TRBD1|once|TRBJ2-3
CASSDRGGGTDTQYF
TGTGCCAGCAGCGACAGGGGTGGTGGGACAGATACGCAGTATTTT
>TRBV6-1|NA|many|TRBJ1-1
CASKGGSFWAFF
TGTGCCAGCAAAGGGGGATCCTTTTGGGCTTTCTTT
>TRBV28|NA|many|TRBJ1-2
CASSLSGNYGYTF
TGTGCCAGCAGTTTATCCGGGAACTATGGCTACACCTTC
>TRBV10-3|NA|NA|TRBJ2-2
CAISLLVARELFF
TGTGCCATCAGCCTACTAGTCGCACGGGAGCTGTTTTTT
>TRBV20-1|TRBD2|few|TRBJ2-2
CSATPPLTSVLGGELFF
TGCAGTGCTACCCCCCCACTCACTAGCGTCTTGGGCGGGGAGCTGTTTTTT
>TRBV5-4|NA|few|TRBJ1-2
CASKPGQNYGYTF
TGTGCCAGCAAACCCGGACAGAACTATGGCTACACCTTC
>TRBV27|NA|few|TRBJ1-4
CASSLFPPVGGMNEKLFF
TGTGCCAGCAGTTTATTTCCGCCTGTGGGGGGCATGAATGAAAAACTGTTTTTT
>TRBV27|NA|many|TRBJ1-5
CASSLEANQPQHF
TGTGCCAGCAGTTTAGAAGCAAATCAGCCCCAGCATTTT
>TRBV5-1|NA|many|TRBJ1-1
CASTTSSGSGRAGHTEAFF
TGCGCCAGCACTACCTCTTCCGGCTCCGGTCGGGCGGGGCACACTGAAGCTTTCTTT
>TRBV30|NA|NA|TRBJ1-1
CAWSASGLGNTEAFF
TGTGCCTGGAGTGCATCGGGACTAGGGAACACTGAAGCTTTCTTT
>TRBV5-1|TRBD2|many|TRBJ2-3
CASSLLAGGKTDTQYF
TGCGCCAGCAGCTTGCTAGCGGGAGGGAAAACAGATACGCAGTATTTT
>TRBV20-1|TRBD2|many|TRBJ2-2
CSARELAGHTGELFF
TGCAGTGCTAGAGAACTAGCGGGACACACCGGGGAGCTGTTTTTT
>TRBV28|NA|many|TRBJ1-5
CASNRIQTANQPQHF
TGTGCCAGCAACCGAATCCAAACGGCTAATCAGCCCCAGCATTTT
>TRBV30|NA|NA|TRBJ2-7
CAYQPGPRYEQYF
TGTGCCTACCAACCGGGACCTCGTTACGAGCAGTACTTC
>TRBV6-2/TRBV6-3|TRBD1|NA|TRBJ2-7
CASSPGQGRSEQYF
TGTGCCAGCAGTCCCGGACAGGGGAGGAGCGAGCAGTACTTC
>TRBV24-1|TRBD2|many|TRBJ2-1
CATSARLAGGYNEQFF
TGTGCCACCAGTGCCCGACTAGCGGGAGGGTACAATGAGCAGTTCTTC
>TRBV10-2|TRBD1|few|TRBJ2-1
CASRPPGRGNEQFF
TGCGCCAGCAGGCCCCCGGGCAGGGGGAATGAGCAGTTCTTC
>TRBV27|TRBD2|many|TRBJ2-3
CASRPGTSGNDTQYF
TGTGCCAGCAGGCCGGGGACTAGCGGGAATGATACGCAGTATTTT
>TRBV2|NA|many|TRBJ1-1
CASGYRKNTEAFF
TGTGCCAGCGGATACAGAAAGAACACTGAAGCTTTCTTT
>TRBV6-2/TRBV6-3|NA|many|TRBJ1-1
CASRGGGTLTEAFF
TGTGCCAGCAGGGGCGGAGGGACACTCACTGAAGCTTTCTTT
>TRBV28|TRBD1|few|TRBJ2-7
CASKTPGQSYEQYF
TGTGCCAGCAAAACACCGGGACAGTCCTACGAGCAGTACTTC
>TRBV12-3/TRBV12-4|NA|NA|TRBJ1-1
CASSRAENTEAFF
TGTGCCAGCAGTAGGGCGGAGAACACTGAAGCTTTCTTT
>TRBV6-4|TRBD1|NA|TRBJ1-1
CASTWTGANTEAFF
TGTGCCAGCACGTGGACAGGGGCGAACACTGAAGCTTTCTTT
>TRBV7-3|TRBD2|many|TRBJ2-1
CASSLEGALAGGEQFF
TGTGCCAGCAGCTTAGAAGGGGCGCTAGCGGGAGGCGAGCAGTTCTTC
>TRBV7-9|NA|many|TRBJ1-6
CASSFDNSPLHF
TGTGCCAGCAGCTTCGATAATTCACCCCTCCACTTT
>TRBV6-1|TRBD1|NA|TRBJ2-6
CASSSHTGGSGANVLTF
TGTGCCAGCAGTTCCCATACAGGGGGCTCTGGGGCCAACGTCCTGACTTTC
>TRBV7-9|TRBD2|NA|TRBJ2-1
CASSFGPAGSYNEQFF
TGTGCCAGCAGCTTTGGTCCAGCGGGGTCCTACAATGAGCAGTTCTTC
>TRBV5-1|NA|few|TRBJ2-7
CASSLGWGTTYEQYF
TGCGCCAGCAGCTTGGGTTGGGGCACCACCTACGAGCAGTACTTC
>TRBV11-2|NA|many|TRBJ1-1
CASSLVTGRTEAFF
TGTGCCAGCAGCTTAGTGACAGGTCGGACTGAAGCTTTCTTT
>TRBV28|NA|many|TRBJ1-5
CASSGGVSQPQHF
TGTGCCAGCAGTGGGGGGGTTTCTCAGCCCCAGCATTTT
>TRBV7-9|NA|NA|TRBJ2-7
CASSLARRGRSNEQYF
TGTGCCAGCAGCTTAGCGCGGAGGGGGCGAAGCAACGAGCAGTACTTC
>TRBV2|NA|NA|TRBJ2-3
CASRLNIRTDTQYF
TGTGCCAGCAGGCTCAATATTCGCACAGATACGCAGTATTTT
>TRBV2|TRBD2|many|TRBJ2-7
CASSEGGLGGYEQYF
TGTGCCAGCAGTGAAGGGGGACTAGGGGGCTACGAGCAGTACTTC
>TRBV20-1|TRBD2|few|TRBJ2-1
CSARVLPSGSINEQFF
TGCAGTGCTAGAGTCCTCCCCAGCGGGAGTATCAATGAGCAGTTCTTC
>TRBV6-5|NA|NA|TRBJ2-1
CASSYERNTGNEQFF
TGTGCCAGCAGTTACGAGCGGAACACTGGCAATGAGCAGTTCTTC
>TRBV10-3|TRBD2|NA|TRBJ2-1
CAISTGLAGGGNEQFF
TGTGCCATCTCTACTGGACTAGCGGGAGGGGGGAATGAGCAGTTCTTC
>TRBV28|NA|many|TRBJ2-6
CASSLSSYPVQGVSSGANVLTF
TGTGCCAGCAGTTTATCCTCTTATCCCGTACAAGGAGTGTCCTCTGGGGCCAACGTCCTGACTTTC